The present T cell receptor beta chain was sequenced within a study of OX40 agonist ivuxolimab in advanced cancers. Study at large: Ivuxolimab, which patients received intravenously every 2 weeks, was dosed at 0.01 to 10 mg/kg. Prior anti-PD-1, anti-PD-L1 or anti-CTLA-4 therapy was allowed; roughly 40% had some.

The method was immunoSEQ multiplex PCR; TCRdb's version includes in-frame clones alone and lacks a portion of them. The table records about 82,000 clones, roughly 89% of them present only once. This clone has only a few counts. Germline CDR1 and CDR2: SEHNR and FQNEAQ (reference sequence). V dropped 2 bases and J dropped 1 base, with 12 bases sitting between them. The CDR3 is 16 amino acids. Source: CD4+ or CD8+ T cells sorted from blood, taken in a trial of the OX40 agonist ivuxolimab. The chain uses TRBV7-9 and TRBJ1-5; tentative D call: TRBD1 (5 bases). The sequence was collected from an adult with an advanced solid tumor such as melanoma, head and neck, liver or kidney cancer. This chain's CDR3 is CASSLSGGASNQPQHF. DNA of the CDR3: TGTGCCAGCAGCTTAAGTGGGGGTGCGAGCAATCAGCCCCAGCATTTT. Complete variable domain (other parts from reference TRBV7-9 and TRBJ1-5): DTGVSQNPRHKITKRGQNVTFRCDPISEHNRLYWYRQTLGQGPEFLTYFQNEAQLEKSRLLSDRFSAERPKGSFSTLEIQRTEQGDSAMYLCASSLSGGASNQPQHFGDGTRLSIL.